Shown below are 25 T cell receptor beta chains from a single sample sequenced in a study of T cell responses to AZD1222 COVID-19 vaccine. Only in-frame clones appear in the TCRdb table, and some are missing; sequencing was by immunoSEQ multiplex PCR. The data contain approximately 110,000 clones, 85% to 90% of them singletons. The source material was peripheral blood, sampled on day 0 of AZD1222 vaccination. The receptors were gathered from an adult in good health.

The rearrangement uses TRBV18 and TRBJ1-1; a possible D gene is TRBD1 (6 bases). Trimming removed 3 bases at V and 1 base at J, with 18 bases between. The CDR3 totals 17 residues. CDR1 is KGHSH, CDR2 LQKENI, per germline. The CDR3 is CASSPPGGGLGNTEAFF. The CDR3 nucleotides are TGTGCCAGCTCACCCCCTGGCGGGGGGCTGGGGAACACTGAAGCTTTCTTT.

The V call is TRBV7-9, the J call TRBJ2-7; 9 nucleotides agree with TRBD2. With 1 base clipped from V and 3 bases from J, the junction kept 4 bases outside the gene matches. Germline values: CDR1 SEHNR, CDR2 FQNEAQ (reference sequence). The CDR3 runs to 15 residues. In nucleotides, the CDR3 is TGTGCCAGCAGCTTAGTTGCGGGGGGGATCTACGAGCAGTACTTC. Protein: CASSLVAGGIYEQYF. The variable domain in full, completed from reference TRBV7-9 and TRBJ2-7, reads DTGVSQNPRHKITKRGQNVTFRCDPISEHNRLYWYRQTLGQGPEFLTYFQNEAQLEKSRLLSDRFSAERPKGSFSTLEIQRTEQGDSAMYLCASSLVAGGIYEQYFGPGTRLTVT.

CDR3 in DNA: TGTGCCAGCAGTTATCCGGGGGTACAGGGAAGTTCCTCCTACGAGCAGTACTTC. Residues: CASSYPGVQGSSSYEQYF. The chain carries TRBV28 and TRBJ2-7, with D tentatively TRBD1 or TRBD2 (6 bases each). V lost 4 bases and J 0 bases, leaving 22 bases between the germline ends. The V gene's germline CDR1 is MDHEN and CDR2 SYDVKM. This CDR3 contains 18 residues. Full variable domain (outside the CDR3, taken from reference TRBV28 and TRBJ2-7): DVKVTQSSRYLVKRTGEKVFLECVQDMDHENMFWYRQDPGLGLRLIYFSYDVKMKEKGDIPEGYSVSREKKERFSLILESASTNQTSMYLCASSYPGVQGSSSYEQYFGPGTRLTVT.

V usage is TRBV7-9 and J usage is TRBJ2-5; D unresolved. Deletions cut 5 bases from V and 4 bases from J, with 11 bases between. The CDR3 contains 13 residues. Germline loops: CDR1 SEHNR, CDR2 FQNEAQ (reference sequence). The CDR3 region has the DNA TGTGCCAGCAGCATCAGAGGAGCAGAGACCCAGTACTTC. This encodes CASSIRGAETQYF.

V usage is TRBV21-1 and J usage is TRBJ1-5. TRBV21-1 is given as a pseudogene. The CDR3 loop spans 15 amino acids. The CDR3: CASSKNGTTNQPQHF. The CDR3 nucleotides are TGTGCCAGCAGCAAAAACGGTACAACCAATCAGCCCCAGCATTTT.

This clone appeared a few times. V and J are TRBV15 and TRBJ1-5, with D unresolved. Germline V gene sequence: CDR1 LNHNV, CDR2 YYDKDF (reference sequence). Trimming cost V 0 bases and J 0 bases, with 18 bases left between them. The CDR3 sequence is 19 residues long. The CDR3 here is CATSRDMRASWISNQPQHF. CDR3 DNA sequence: TGTGCCACCAGCAGAGATATGCGGGCATCGTGGATTAGCAATCAGCCCCAGCATTTT. The whole variable domain, filled in from reference TRBV15 and TRBJ1-5, reads DAMVIQNPRYQVTQFGKPVTLSCSQTLNHNVMYWYQQKSSQAPKLLFHYYDKDFNNEADTPDNFQSRRPNTSFCFLDIRSPGLGDTAMYLCATSRDMRASWISNQPQHFGDGTRLSIL.

This chain's CDR3 is CASRRVTGELFF. The CDR3 DNA reads as TGTGCCAGCAGACGGGTCACCGGGGAGCTGTTTTTT. The chain uses TRBV2 and TRBJ2-2; D not resolved. Trimming cost V 6 bases and J 4 bases, with 6 bases left between them. The V gene's germline CDR1 is SNHLY and CDR2 FYNNEI. The CDR3 loop spans 12 amino acids.

The chain combines TRBV6-6 with TRBJ2-7; the D is unclear. The V end lost 4 bases, the J end lost 2 bases, and 15 bases lay between the germline ends. The CDR3 has 15 amino acids. The germline V gene encodes CDR1 MNHNY and CDR2 SVGAGI (reference sequence). CDR3 protein: CASSSIRGPAYEQYF. DNA of the CDR3: TGTGCCAGCAGTTCAATACGCGGACCCGCCTACGAGCAGTACTTC.

V is TRBV7-9 and J is TRBJ2-3; D uncertain. The germline CDR1 and CDR2 sequences are SEHNR and FQNEAQ (reference sequence). Deletions cut 6 bases from V and 2 bases from J, with 9 bases between. The CDR3 is 13 residues long. The CDR3 coding sequence is TGTGCCAGCAGTACTAAAAACACAGATACGCAGTATTTT. Translation gives CASSTKNTDTQYF. Drawing the rest from reference TRBV7-9 and TRBJ2-3, the complete variable domain is DTGVSQNPRHKITKRGQNVTFRCDPISEHNRLYWYRQTLGQGPEFLTYFQNEAQLEKSRLLSDRFSAERPKGSFSTLEIQRTEQGDSAMYLCASSTKNTDTQYFGPGTRLTVL.

V and J are TRBV7-7 and TRBJ2-1, with 8 bases identical to TRBD2. Per germline, CDR1 SSHAT and CDR2 FNYEAQ (reference sequence). Trimming removed 2 bases from V and 6 bases from J; junction bases left unmatched: 0. The CDR3 totals 13 residues. CDR3 loop: CASSLRGGNEQFF. DNA of the CDR3: TGTGCCAGCAGCTTACGGGGGGGCAATGAGCAGTTCTTC.

The chain uses TRBV7-2 and TRBJ2-1; 13 bases are shared with TRBD2. The J segment lost 2 bases and the V segment lost 1 base, leaving 2 bases of the junction unmatched. Germline V gene sequence: CDR1 SGHTA, CDR2 FQGNSA. The CDR3 is 17 residues long. CDR3 sequence: CASSLVGTSGAYNEQFF. The CDR3 bases are TGTGCCAGCAGCTTAGTTGGGACTAGCGGGGCCTACAATGAGCAGTTCTTC.

The chain couples TRBV4-1 to TRBJ1-6; D is unresolved. V was pared by 1 base and J by 9 bases, with 4 bases between. The CDR3 totals 12 residues. Per the germline V gene, CDR1 is MGHRA and CDR2 is YSYEKL. The CDR3 reads CASSQGTSPLHF. The CDR3 DNA is TGCGCCAGCAGCCAAGGCACTTCACCCCTCCACTTT.

This chain connects TRBV5-1 to TRBJ2-5; no clear D. The CDR3 spans 13 residues. CDR1 is SGHRS and CDR2 is YFSETQ in the germline V gene. V lost 3 bases and J 1 base, leaving 7 bases between the germline ends. The CDR3 nucleotides read TGCGCCAGCAGCTCAGACTTCCAAGAGACCCAGTACTTC. Encoded protein: CASSSDFQETQYF.

V gene TRBV5-1 combines with J gene TRBJ2-7, with 9 bases that match TRBD1. The V segment lost 0 bases and the J segment 3 bases; nucleotides outside the gene matches: 4. From germline, CDR1 is SGHRS and CDR2 YFSETQ. There are 15 residues in the CDR3. The CDR3 spells CASSLGGTGFYEQYF. DNA for the CDR3: TGCGCCAGCAGCTTGGGTGGGACAGGGTTCTACGAGCAGTACTTC.

This clone was picked up a small number of times. The chain recombines TRBV5-1 with TRBJ2-7; 9 nucleotides line up with TRBD1. The trim removed 1 base at V and 6 bases at J, leaving 17 bases unmatched. The length of the CDR3 is 18 residues. The V gene's germline CDR1 is SGHRS and CDR2 YFSETQ. The CDR3 nucleotides are TGCGCCAGCAGCTTGACTCCCCCGGGACAGGGTTTGTTGGGCGAGCAGTACTTC. It is translated as CASSLTPPGQGLLGEQYF. The full variable domain, with the rest looked up from reference TRBV5-1 and TRBJ2-7, is KAGVTQTPRYLIKTRGQQVTLSCSPISGHRSVSWYQQTPGQGLQFLFEYFSETQRNKGNFPGRFSGRQFSNSRSEMNVSTLELGDSALYLCASSLTPPGQGLLGEQYFGPGTRLTVT.

V and J are TRBV7-3 and TRBJ2-7, with D perhaps TRBD1 or TRBD2 (6 bases each). Germline CDR1 SGHTA, CDR2 FQGTGA. Trimming left V 5 bases short and J 1 base short, with 12 bases between. The CDR3 is 14 amino acids. The CDR3 loop is CASSQRRGSYEQYF. DNA of the CDR3: TGTGCCAGCAGCCAACGGAGGGGGTCCTACGAGCAGTACTTC.

The CDR3 spells CASSQEAGHSGNTIYF. The CDR3 nucleotides are TGTGCCAGCAGCCAAGAGGCAGGCCACTCTGGAAACACCATATATTTT. This chain links TRBV3-1 (or the pseudogene TRBV3-2) with TRBJ1-3; D remains ambiguous. Germline values: CDR1 LGHDT, CDR2 YNNKEL (reference sequence). CDR3 length equals 16 residues. Deletions cut 0 bases from V and 0 bases from J, with 9 bases between.

This clone was detected only once. The chain employs TRBV5-1 and TRBJ2-5, with 8 bases aligning to TRBD1. The CDR3 has 15 amino acids. The germline V gene has CDR1 SGHRS and CDR2 YFSETQ. The V segment lost 3 bases and the J segment 5 bases; nucleotides outside the gene matches: 9. The CDR3 DNA follows: TGCGCCAGCAGCTCCGGGACAGGTGGGTGGGAGACCCAGTACTTC. As protein: CASSSGTGGWETQYF.

V gene TRBV5-1 combines with J gene TRBJ2-1, with no clear D. Germline assignment: CDR1 SGHRS and CDR2 YFSETQ. This CDR3 comprises 14 residues. V was cut by 9 bases and J by 5 bases, with 18 bases left in between. The chain's CDR3 is CATSTGPNDNEQFF. The CDR3 DNA follows: TGCGCCACCTCCACCGGGCCCAACGACAATGAGCAGTTCTTC. The variable domain in full, with the rest retrieved from reference TRBV5-1 and TRBJ2-1, is KAGVTQTPRYLIKTRGQQVTLSCSPISGHRSVSWYQQTPGQGLQFLFEYFSETQRNKGNFPGRFSGRQFSNSRSEMNVSTLELGDSALYLCATSTGPNDNEQFFGPGTRLTVL.

The chain links TRBV3-1 (or the pseudogene TRBV3-2) to TRBJ1-1; D unclear. The V and J ends lost 4 bases and 4 bases respectively, with 13 bases between them. Germline CDR1 LGHDT, CDR2 YNNKEL (reference sequence). This CDR3 contains 14 residues. CDR3 region: CASSLTASPTEAFF. CDR3 DNA: TGTGCCAGCAGCCTAACGGCCTCTCCCACTGAAGCTTTCTTT.

The sample holds one count of this clone. This chain links TRBV11-1 with TRBJ2-3; 8 bases align to TRBD2. The CDR3 has 15 amino acids. CDR1 is SGHAT, CDR2 FQDESV, per germline (reference sequence). J gave up 3 bases and V 3 bases, and 5 bases lay outside the gene matches. CDR3 sequence (DNA): TGTGCCAGCAGCTTCCTGGGACTAGAGACAGATACGCAGTATTTT. This gives the protein CASSFLGLETDTQYF.

The chain couples TRBV6-2 or TRBV6-3 to TRBJ1-2, with TRBD1 identical over 9 bases. The J segment lost 1 base and the V segment lost 4 bases, leaving 13 bases of the junction unmatched. The germline V gene encodes CDR1 MNHEY and CDR2 SVGEGT. CDR3 length: 18 residues. The CDR3 region is CASSSTPGQGANNYGYTF. CDR3 nucleotide sequence: TGTGCCAGCAGTTCCACGCCGGGACAGGGCGCCAATAACTATGGCTACACCTTC.

The chain recombines TRBV18 with TRBJ1-6; D is perhaps TRBD1 (6 bases). Between the trimmed V and J ends, which lost 6 bases and 5 bases, there was a span of 11 bases. The CDR3 totals 14 residues. Per the germline V gene, CDR1 is KGHSH and CDR2 is LQKENI. The CDR3 loop is CASSQDRNNSPLHF. The CDR3 bases are TGTGCCAGCTCGCAGGACAGAAATAATTCACCCCTCCACTTT.

This CDR3 reads CASSQDIGTSSPYEQYF. Written as DNA, the CDR3 is TGCGCCAGCAGCCAAGATATCGGGACTAGTTCTCCCTACGAGCAGTACTTC. The rearrangement joins TRBV4-3 to TRBJ2-7; TRBD2 aligns across 8 bases. The CDR3 is made up of 17 amino acids. Trimming cost V 0 bases and J 2 bases; bases outside gene matches: 9. Germline lookup yields CDR1 LGHNA and CDR2 YSLEER.

This chain links TRBV10-2 with TRBJ1-1; 12 nucleotides line up with TRBD1. The CDR3 is made up of 16 amino acids. Per germline, CDR1 WSHSY and CDR2 SAAADI. V was clipped by 6 bases and J by 4 bases; unmatched bases: 9. CDR3: CASRPGTGGGGTEAFF. The CDR3 DNA reads as TGCGCCAGCAGACCGGGGACAGGGGGCGGGGGCACTGAAGCTTTCTTT.